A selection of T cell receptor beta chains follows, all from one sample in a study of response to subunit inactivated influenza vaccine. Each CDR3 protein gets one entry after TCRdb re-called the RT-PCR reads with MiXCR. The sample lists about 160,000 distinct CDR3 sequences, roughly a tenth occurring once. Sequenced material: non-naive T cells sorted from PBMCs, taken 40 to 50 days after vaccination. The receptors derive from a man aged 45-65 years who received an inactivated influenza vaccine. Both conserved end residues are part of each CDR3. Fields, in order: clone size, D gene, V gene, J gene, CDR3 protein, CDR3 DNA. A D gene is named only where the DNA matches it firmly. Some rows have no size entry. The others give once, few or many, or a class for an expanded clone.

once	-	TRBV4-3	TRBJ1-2	CASSQGTNYGYTF	TGCGCCAGCAGCCAAGGAACGAACTATGGCTACACCTTC
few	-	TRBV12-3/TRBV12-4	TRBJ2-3	CASSPGGMNTQYF	TGTGCCAGCAGCCCCGGTGGGATGAATACGCAGTATTTT
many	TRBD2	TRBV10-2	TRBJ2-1	CASSLPGLAANEQFF	TGCGCCAGCAGTCTTCCGGGACTAGCGGCCAATGAGCAGTTCTTC
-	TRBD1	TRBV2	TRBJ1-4	CASRGTGVFEKLFF	TGTGCCAGCAGGGGGACAGGGGTCTTCGAAAAACTGTTTTTT
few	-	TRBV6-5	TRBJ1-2	CASSYRTSLYGYTF	TGTGCCAGCAGTTACCGGACAAGCCTCTATGGCTACACCTTC
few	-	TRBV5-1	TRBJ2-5	CASSSQGNQETQYF	TGCGCCAGCAGCTCACAGGGAAACCAAGAGACCCAGTACTTC
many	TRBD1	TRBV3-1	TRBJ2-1	CASSPSTGGTEQFF	TGTGCCAGCAGCCCATCGACAGGGGGCACTGAGCAGTTCTTC
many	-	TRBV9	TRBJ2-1	CASSQDGSSYNEQFF	TGTGCCAGCAGCCAGGACGGGAGCTCCTACAATGAGCAGTTCTTC
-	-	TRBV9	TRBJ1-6	CASRDHRGNSPLHF	TGTGCCAGCAGGGACCATAGAGGGAATTCACCCCTCCACTTT
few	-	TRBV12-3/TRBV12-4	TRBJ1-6	CASSPGTLSSPLHF	TGTGCCAGCAGCCCCGGGACGCTCAGTTCACCCCTCCACTTT
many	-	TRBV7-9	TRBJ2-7	CASSLTSGEVYEQYF	TGTGCCAGCAGCCTTACCTCAGGGGAGGTCTACGAGCAGTACTTC
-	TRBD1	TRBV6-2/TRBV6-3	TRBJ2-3	CASRQTGKGDTQYF	TGTGCCAGCAGGCAGACAGGGAAGGGAGATACGCAGTATTTT
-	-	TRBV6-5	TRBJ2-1	CASSYSRNSYNEQFF	TGTGCCAGCAGTTACTCCCGTAACTCCTACAATGAGCAGTTCTTC
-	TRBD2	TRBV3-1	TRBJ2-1	CASSQELAGGQQFF	TGTGCCAGCAGCCAAGAACTAGCGGGGGGGCAGCAGTTCTTC
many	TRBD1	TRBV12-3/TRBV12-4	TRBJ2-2	CASSTRGQGAIGELFF	TGTGCCAGCAGTACCCGGGGACAGGGGGCGATCGGGGAGCTGTTTTTT
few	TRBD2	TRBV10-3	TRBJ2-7	CAISPGVAGPYEQYF	TGTGCCATCAGCCCCGGGGTAGCGGGACCCTACGAGCAGTACTTC
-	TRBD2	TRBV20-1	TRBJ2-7	CSARVPSGRVYEQYF	TGCAGTGCTAGGGTTCCTAGCGGGAGGGTATACGAGCAGTACTTC
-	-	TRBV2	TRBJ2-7	CASREITYEQYF	TGTGCCAGCAGGGAAATAACTTACGAGCAGTACTTC
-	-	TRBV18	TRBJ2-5	CASSPQMSTQETQYF	TGTGCCAGCTCACCCCAGATGTCAACCCAAGAGACCCAGTACTTC
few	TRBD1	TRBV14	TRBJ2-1	CASSQGRGQAYNEQFF	TGTGCCAGCAGCCAGGGACGGGGACAGGCGTACAATGAGCAGTTCTTC
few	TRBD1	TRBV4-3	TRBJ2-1	CASSQEPGQGARFF	TGCGCCAGCAGCCAAGAGCCGGGACAGGGGGCCCGGTTCTTC
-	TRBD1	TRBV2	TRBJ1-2	CASSEASARTGRWGYTF	TGTGCCAGCAGTGAAGCGTCGGCCCGGACAGGGCGGTGGGGCTACACCTTC
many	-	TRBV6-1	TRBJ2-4	CASRRGTGYIQYF	TGTGCCAGCAGGAGAGGGACGGGTTACATTCAGTACTTC
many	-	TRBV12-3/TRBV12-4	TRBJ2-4	CASSSYRDKNIQYF	TGTGCCAGCAGCTCATACCGGGACAAAAACATTCAGTACTTC
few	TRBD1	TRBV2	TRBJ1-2	CAFSFHGQGHSNYGYTF	TGTGCCTTCAGTTTCCATGGACAGGGGCACTCTAACTATGGCTACACCTTC
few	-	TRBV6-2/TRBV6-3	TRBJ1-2	CASSYPNGNYGYTF	TGTGCCAGCAGTTATCCCAATGGTAACTATGGCTACACCTTC
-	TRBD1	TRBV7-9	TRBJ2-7	CASSWDRRQGEQYF	TGTGCCAGCAGCTGGGACAGGCGGCAAGGCGAGCAGTACTTC
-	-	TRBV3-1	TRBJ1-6	CASSPSIGSPLHF	TGTGCCAGCAGCCCAAGCATCGGTTCACCCCTCCACTTT
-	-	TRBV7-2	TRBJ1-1	CASSAGGFSEAFF	TGTGCCAGCAGCGCCGGAGGATTCTCTGAAGCTTTCTTT
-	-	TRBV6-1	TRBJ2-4	CASGDGAKNIQYF	TGTGCCAGCGGGGACGGAGCCAAAAACATTCAGTACTTC
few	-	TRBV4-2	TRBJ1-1	CASSLPDRTEAFF	TGTGCCAGCAGCCTACCTGATCGCACTGAAGCTTTCTTT
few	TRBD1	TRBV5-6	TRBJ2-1	CASSLAGDRGQYEQFF	TGTGCCAGCAGCTTGGCCGGAGACAGGGGGCAATATGAGCAGTTCTTC
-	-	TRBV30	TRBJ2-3	CAWSLRDTQYF	TGTGCCTGGAGTTTGCGAGATACGCAGTATTTT
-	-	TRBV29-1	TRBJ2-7	CSAGNSYEQYF	TGCAGCGCCGGGAACTCCTACGAGCAGTACTTC
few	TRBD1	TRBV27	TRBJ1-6	CASSFTKTGVNSPLHF	TGTGCCAGCAGTTTCACCAAGACAGGGGTTAATTCACCCCTCCACTTT
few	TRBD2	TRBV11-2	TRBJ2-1	CASSLPAGGRTHEQFF	TGTGCCAGCAGCTTGCCCGCTGGCGGGAGGACCCATGAGCAGTTCTTC
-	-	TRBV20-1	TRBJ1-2	CSARDQKRFYGYTF	TGCAGTGCTAGAGATCAAAAGAGGTTCTATGGCTACACCTTC
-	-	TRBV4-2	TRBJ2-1	CASSQLTGKSSYNEQFF	TGTGCCAGCAGCCAACTCACCGGGAAGAGCTCCTACAATGAGCAGTTCTTC
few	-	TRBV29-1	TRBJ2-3	CSGEPSTDTQYF	TGCAGTGGGGAACCCAGCACAGATACGCAGTATTTT
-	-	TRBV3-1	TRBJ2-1	CASSQAGINEQFF	TGTGCCAGCAGCCAAGCGGGAATCAATGAGCAGTTCTTC
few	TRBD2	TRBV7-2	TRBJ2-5	CASSLARTSGGALGETQYF	TGTGCCAGCAGCTTAGCCCGGACTAGCGGGGGGGCCTTGGGAGAGACCCAGTACTTC
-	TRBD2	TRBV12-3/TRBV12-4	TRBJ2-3	CASSPMAGGPGDTQYF	TGTGCCAGCAGCCCCATGGCGGGAGGGCCAGGAGATACGCAGTATTTT
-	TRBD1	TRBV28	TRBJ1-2	CASRKIYRGRAYGYTF	TGTGCCAGCAGAAAGATCTACAGGGGGCGCGCTTATGGCTACACCTTC
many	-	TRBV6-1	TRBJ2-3	CASRKTGRLDTQYF	TGTGCCAGCAGAAAGACGGGCCGTTTGGATACGCAGTATTTT
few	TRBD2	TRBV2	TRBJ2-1	CASSSAGGRDRGNEQFF	TGTGCCAGCAGTAGCGCGGGGGGGCGAGATCGAGGCAATGAGCAGTTCTTC
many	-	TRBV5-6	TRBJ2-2	CASSPYRNTGELFF	TGTGCCAGCAGCCCTTACAGGAACACCGGGGAGCTGTTTTTT
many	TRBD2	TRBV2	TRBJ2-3	CASSLILAGRTDTQYF	TGTGCCAGCAGTTTAATACTAGCGGGACGCACAGATACGCAGTATTTT
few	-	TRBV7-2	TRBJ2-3	CASSSPGLLDTDTQYF	TGTGCCAGCAGCTCGCCGGGGCTCCTCGACACAGATACGCAGTATTTT
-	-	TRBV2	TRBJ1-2	CASSGGGSNYGYTF	TGTGCCAGCAGTGGCGGGGGATCGAACTATGGCTACACCTTC
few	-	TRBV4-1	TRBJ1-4	CASSQDAVRGSEKLFF	TGCGCCAGCAGCCAGGACGCGGTCAGGGGAAGCGAAAAACTGTTTTTT
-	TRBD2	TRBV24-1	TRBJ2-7	CATSGGGEQYF	TGTGCCACCAGTGGGGGGGGAGAGCAGTACTTC
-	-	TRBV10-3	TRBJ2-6	CAINSGTASSGANVLTF	TGTGCTATCAACTCCGGGACGGCCAGCTCTGGGGCCAACGTCCTGACTTTC
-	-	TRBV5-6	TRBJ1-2	CASSLSGMGYGYTF	TGTGCCAGCAGCTTGTCTGGGATGGGCTATGGCTACACCTTC